The 15 T cell receptor beta chains below come from one sample, sequenced in a study of CD8+ T cells in alopecia areata. Extraction of RNA preceded its reverse transcription into cDNA, which served as the sequencing template. The protocol was immunoSEQ multiplex PCR, while the TCRdb copy is restricted to in-frame clones and leaves out a portion. This sample carries approximately 280,000 clones, none of them present only once. Researchers sorted pooled cutaneous lymph node cells on the basis of CD4, CD8alpha, NKG2D, NKG2ACE and other markers. The sequenced material came from CD4+ T cells sorted from a lymph node. Receptors originate from a C3H/HeJ mouse with alopecia areata. The strain bears MHC haplotype H2-k.

To note about this clone: Gene names follow the mouse nomenclature. The CDR3 extends 4 residues past the end of the read, so its final part is completed from the germline J gene. The rearrangement links TRBV1 to TRBJ1-1; D call uncertain. The CDR3 covers 10 residues. Germline lookup yields CDR1 NSQYPW and CDR2 LRSPGD (reference sequence). CDR3 DNA (partial): TGCACCTGCAGTGACTCA. Its translation: CTCSDS. The whole CDR3 is CTCSDSEVFF.

In regard to this clone: These gene names are mouse names. Other DNA variants within this sample encode the same CDR3. The DNA read from the CDR3 is TGTGCCAGCAGCCCCCGGACAGGGAACTATGCT. Encoded protein: CASSPRTGNYA. The entire CDR3 protein is CASSPRTGNYAEQFF. The chain recombines TRBV5 with TRBJ2-1; TRBD1 aligns across 8 bases. The read finishes 4 residues shy of the CDR3 end, and the germline J gene is used to complete it. V shed 4 bases and J 1 base; nucleotides not matched to a gene: 3. Germline V gives CDR1 LGHNA, CDR2 YNLKQL (reference sequence). The CDR3 loop spans 15 amino acids.

Turning to this clone: These gene names are mouse names. The CDR3 end is not reached by the read, which stops 4 residues before it; the germline J gene fills it in. The gene calls are TRBV13-1 and TRBJ2-3, with 12 positions matching TRBD1. Unmatched junction bases numbered 3, after V lost 3 bases and J lost 1 base. CDR1 and CDR2 from the germline V gene are NSHNY and SYGAGN. This CDR3 comprises 16 residues. CDR3 bases read: TGTGCCAGCAGTGGGGACAGGGGGCACGGTGCAGAA. It encodes CASSGDRGHGAE. The CDR3 in its entirety is CASSGDRGHGAETLYF.

With respect to this clone: Genes and germline come from the mouse. The read finishes 4 residues shy of the CDR3 end, and the germline J gene is used to complete it. This same CDR3 is encoded by further DNA sequences in the sample. The chain joins TRBV19 to TRBJ1-2, with D unclear. Trimming pared 0 bases from V and 0 bases from J, leaving 6 bases between. CDR3 size: 14 residues. Germline V CDR1 and CDR2: FNHDT, SITEND (reference sequence). CDR3 residues: CASSIGTANSDYTF. CDR3 DNA, as far as it was read: TGTGCCAGCAGTATAGGTACAGCAAACTCC.

Turning to this clone: Gene names denote mouse genes. The read comes to an end 4 residues before the CDR3 does, leaving the germline J gene to fill in the end. This chain joins TRBV5 and TRBJ2-2; 10 bases agree with TRBD2. The CDR3 loop spans 15 amino acids. Trimming took 4 bases from V and 2 from J; bases not matched to a gene: 1. The germline V gene has CDR1 LGHNA and CDR2 YNLKQL (reference sequence). The chain's CDR3 is CASSPGLGNTGQLYF. The CDR3 bases that were read are TGTGCCAGCAGCCCGGGACTGGGGAACACCGGG.

Details on this clone: The gene symbols are mouse symbols. The CDR3 goes on 4 residues after the read ends, and that part is filled in from the germline J gene. The chain is built from TRBV5 and TRBJ2-2, with TRBD1 identical over 7 bases. The V segment lost 4 bases and the J segment 4 bases; nucleotides outside the gene matches: 3. The CDR3 spans 14 residues. Germline V gene lookup returns CDR1 LGHNA and CDR2 YNLKQL (reference sequence). CDR3 DNA (partial): TGTGCCAGCAGCCCGACAGGGCGCACCGGG. Translated: CASSPTGRTG. The whole CDR3 protein is CASSPTGRTGQLYF.

This clone was detected only a few times. Here the gene names and germline are mouse. The CDR3 goes on 4 residues after the read ends, and that part is filled in from the germline J gene. The same CDR3 can be traced to other DNA sequences in this sample. V gene TRBV5 combines with J gene TRBJ2-7, with 10 bases that match TRBD2. The V and J ends lost 2 bases and 2 bases, in that order; junction bases with no gene match: 3. This CDR3 comprises 15 residues. Per germline, CDR1 LGHNA and CDR2 YNLKQL (reference sequence). The CDR3 bases that were read are TGTGCCAGCAGCCAAACCGGGACTGGGGCCTAT. Translating gives CASSQTGTGAY. In full, the CDR3 is CASSQTGTGAYEQYF.

This clone came up a few times. Any gene name here is a mouse gene name. The missing CDR3 end, 4 residues past where the read stops, is filled in from the germline J gene. This chain links TRBV19 with TRBJ2-1, with TRBD1 as a possible D gene (7 bases). Trimming cost V 4 bases and J 1 base, with 12 bases left between them. From germline, CDR1 is FNHDT and CDR2 SITEND (reference sequence). The CDR3 runs to 15 residues. The CDR3 bases that were read are TGTGCCAGCAGTCCCCCAGGGGGGAACTATGCT. It specifies CASSPPGGNYA. The entire CDR3 protein reads CASSPPGGNYAEQFF.

Only a few counts were recorded for this clone. The gene names given are mouse names. The CDR3 end falls 4 residues outside the read, so it is completed with the germline J gene. This chain links TRBV29 with TRBJ1-1, with TRBD1 as a possible D gene (5 bases). Trimming took off 2 bases at V and 0 bases at J, with 7 bases between the two ends. Germline V gene lookup returns CDR1 MSHET and CDR2 SYDVDS. This CDR3 comprises 14 residues. Incomplete CDR3 DNA: TGTGCTAGCAGTTTACAGGGAGCAAACACA. Translation: CASSLQGANT. The whole CDR3 sequence reads CASSLQGANTEVFF.

Comment on this clone: Germline and genes: mouse. The read ends 4 residues early relative to the CDR3; the germline J gene fills the gap. In the same sample, other DNA sequences code for this CDR3. The chain joins TRBV13-2 to TRBJ2-1; TRBD2 matches at 9 bases. V dropped 0 bases and J dropped 3; count of bases not matched to a gene: 1. This CDR3 has 15 amino acids. CDR1 is NNHNN and CDR2 is SYGAGS in the germline V gene (reference sequence). The sequenced CDR3 bases are TGTGCCAGCGGTGATGCACTGGGGGGCTATGCT. This encodes CASGDALGGYA. The complete CDR3 protein is CASGDALGGYAEQFF.

This clone was counted between two and nine times. Genes and germline are mouse. The read ends 4 residues early relative to the CDR3; the germline J gene fills the gap. Other DNA sequences from this sample encode an identical CDR3 as well. The genes are TRBV13-1 and TRBJ2-5, with 8 bases matching TRBD1. This CDR3 comprises 13 residues. Looked up from germline, CDR1 is NSHNY and CDR2 is SYGAGN. The DNA read from the CDR3 is TGTGCCAGCCGCGGGACAGGAGAAGAC. As protein: CASRGTGED. In full, the CDR3 reads CASRGTGEDTQYF.

This clone was counted ten times or more. The genes and germline here are from mouse. Read coverage stops 4 residues before the CDR3 terminus; the germline J gene supplies the remainder. Other DNA variants within this sample encode the same CDR3. The V call is TRBV1, the J call TRBJ2-1, with 9 bases lining up with TRBD1. V trimming: 3 bases; J trimming: 6 bases; junction bases outside the gene matches: 0. The CDR3 is made up of 13 amino acids. Germline loops: CDR1 NSQYPW, CDR2 LRSPGD (reference sequence). The CDR3 region is CTCSAGQGAEQFF. Partial CDR3 DNA: TGCACCTGCAGTGCGGGACAGGGTGCT.

This clone was seen ten or more times. Mouse names are used for the genes. The CDR3 end is not reached by the read, which stops 4 residues before it; the germline J gene fills it in. V is TRBV19 and J is TRBJ2-3, with D tentatively TRBD1 (5 bases). With 4 bases removed from V and 0 bases from J, the gap between germline ends came to 9 bases. The CDR3 is made up of 14 amino acids. Germline CDR1 is FNHDT and CDR2 is SITEND (reference sequence). Partial CDR3 DNA: TGTGCCAGCAGTGAGACAGTTAGTGCAGAA. Amino acids: CASSETVSAE. In full, the CDR3 is CASSETVSAETLYF.

This clone was seen a handful of times. A much larger clone sits a single nucleotide away, making a read error possible. The gene names here belong to mouse. The CDR3 end is not reached by the read, which stops 4 residues before it; the germline J gene fills it in. This rearrangement joins TRBV13-1 to TRBJ1-2; 8 bases agree with TRBD1. With V trimmed by 4 bases and J by 0 bases, 2 bases remained unmatched. Germline V gives CDR1 NSHNY, CDR2 SYGAGN. The CDR3 has 14 residues. Partial CDR3 DNA: TGTGCCAGCAGTCGGGACAGGTCAAACTCC. Protein sequence: CASSRDRSNS. The CDR3 as a whole reads CASSRDRSNSDYTF.

Worth noting for this clone: Here the gene names and germline are mouse. From the germline J gene comes the end of the CDR3, since the read stops 4 residues before it. The chain recombines TRBV19 with TRBJ2-5; 8 bases are shared with TRBD2. V lost 1 base and J lost 2; bases outside the gene matches: 3. From germline, CDR1 is FNHDT and CDR2 SITEND (reference sequence). This CDR3 comprises 15 residues. CDR3 region: CASSIPGGPQDTQYF. The sequenced CDR3 bases are TGTGCCAGCAGTATACCGGGGGGGCCCCAAGAC.